The 21 T cell receptor beta chains presented below share a single source sample, sequenced in a study of T cells in Graves' hyperthyroidism and ophthalmopathy. It was RNA transcripts that yielded the amplified TCR beta CDR3 regions. The TCR CDR3 first-round RT-PCR relied on the HTBI primer set. TCRdb independently ran MiXCR on the multiplex PCR reads; one entry per CDR3 protein. The repertoire consists of about 160,000 distinct CDR3 sequences, with approximately 9% occurring once and the leading ten covering approximately 20%. The sample taken for sequencing was blood. The receptors here all came from a woman between 18 and 29 years old with Graves' hyperthyroidism that later progressed to Graves' ophthalmopathy.

This clonotype was seen a handful of times. A much more abundant neighbour one base away suggests this may be a read error. The CDR3 bases are TGTGCCAGCAGCCCCGGGACAGGGGCGTTTGAGCAGTTCTTC. This encodes CASSPGTGAFEQFF. The chain combines TRBV27 with TRBJ2-1, with 10 bases identical to TRBD1. J gave up 9 bases and V 6 bases, and 8 bases lay outside the gene matches. This CDR3 has 14 residues. Germline V gene sequence: CDR1 MNHEY, CDR2 SMNVEV (reference sequence).

This clonotype occurred many times. This chain connects TRBV5-4 to TRBJ2-5; D unclear. The CDR3 length is 13 residues. Germline V gene sequence: CDR1 SGHNT, CDR2 YYREEE (reference sequence). Trimming cost V 1 base and J 4 bases, with 8 bases left between them. CDR3 region: CASSLPAGETQYF. CDR3 DNA sequence: TGTGCCAGCAGCTTGCCCGCCGGAGAGACCCAGTACTTC.

In the case of this clonotype: A much larger clone differs by one base, so this may be a read error. The rearrangement links TRBV12-3 or TRBV12-4 to TRBJ1-1, with unresolved D. This CDR3 region has 15 residues. V was trimmed by 6 bases and J by 7 bases, leaving 21 bases between them. The CDR3 spells CASSLSLGRTGEAFF. The CDR3 nucleotides are TGTGCCAGCAGCCTCTCCCTGGGCCGGACGGGTGAAGCTTTCTTT.

The chain couples TRBV5-1 to TRBJ2-2; D call uncertain. The germline gives CDR1 SGHRS, CDR2 YFSETQ. The CDR3 is made up of 17 amino acids. V was shortened by 0 bases and J by 6 bases, with 18 bases between the two germline ends. CDR3 residues: CASSLAPISDFSGELFF. CDR3 DNA: TGCGCCAGCAGCTTGGCCCCTATCAGCGATTTCTCCGGGGAGCTGTTTTTT.

This clonotype was seen ten or more times. The rearrangement uses TRBV13 and TRBJ2-7; 12 bases are shared with TRBD2. The germline CDR1 and CDR2 sequences are PRHDT and FYEKMQ (reference sequence). Germline trimming cut 5 bases from V and 5 bases from J; bases unmatched to any gene: 1. The CDR3 runs 13 residues. In DNA form, the CDR3 reads TGTGCCAGCAGCGGACTAGCGGGGAACGAGCAGTACTTC. This encodes CASSGLAGNEQYF.

This clonotype was counted ten times or more. The V and J genes are TRBV20-1 and TRBJ2-7, with 11 positions matching TRBD1. V was pared by 0 bases and J by 6 bases, with 7 bases of the junction left unmatched. Germline-derived CDR1 and CDR2 are DFQATT and SNEGSKA (reference sequence). This CDR3 has 15 amino acids. The DNA of the CDR3 is TGCAGTGCTAGAGATCCTCCGGGACAGGGGGGCGAGCAGTACTTC. It encodes CSARDPPGQGGEQYF.

This clonotype was found many times. The chain links TRBV30 to TRBJ1-2; D ambiguous. This CDR3 is 13 amino acids long. Between the trimmed V and J ends, which lost 2 bases and 5 bases, there was a span of 12 bases. Germline assignment: CDR1 GTSNPN and CDR2 SVGIG (reference sequence). The CDR3 nucleotides read TGTGCCTGGAGTTCGAGCGAACTATATGGCTACACCTTC. This translates into CAWSSSELYGYTF. The full variable domain, its missing parts supplied by reference TRBV30 and TRBJ1-2, is SQTIHQWPATLVQPVGSPLSLECTVEGTSNPNLYWYRQAAGRGLQLLFYSVGIGQISSEVPQNLSASRPQDRQFILSSKKLLLSDSGFYLCAWSSSELYGYTFGSGTRLTVV.

The V gene is TRBV5-1, the J gene TRBJ2-3; D is ambiguous. Trimming stripped 0 bases from V and 4 bases from J, with 18 bases between. The germline gives CDR1 SGHRS, CDR2 YFSETQ. This CDR3 is 17 amino acids long. The CDR3 nucleotides are TGCGCCAGCAGCTTGGGGGCAGCCTTACCAGGCGCAGATACGCAGTATTTT. This translates into CASSLGAALPGADTQYF.

In its sample, this clonotype was seen many times. This chain connects TRBV28 to TRBJ1-2; D unresolved. CDR1 and CDR2 (germline): MDHEN, SYDVKM. Trimming took off 3 bases at V and 3 bases at J, with 11 bases between the two ends. This CDR3 has 14 amino acids. The CDR3 loop reads CASSLTRGYYGYTF. In DNA form, the CDR3 reads TGTGCCAGCAGTTTGACGCGCGGTTACTATGGCTACACCTTC.

There are many counts of this clonotype. The chain recombines TRBV6-2 or TRBV6-3 with TRBJ2-1, with TRBD2 matching over 10 bases. The CDR3 is 14 residues long. Germline lookup yields CDR1 MNHEY and CDR2 SVGEGT. After removal of 6 bases from V and 5 bases from J, the junction contained 4 bases not matched to a gene. Here the CDR3 reads CASRLAGAHNEQFF. CDR3 DNA sequence: TGTGCCAGCAGGCTAGCGGGAGCCCACAATGAGCAGTTCTTC.

The chain joins TRBV14 to TRBJ2-1; 12 nucleotides match TRBD2. V lost 4 bases, J lost 7 bases, and 11 bases stayed unmatched. This CDR3 is 17 amino acids long. CDR1 and CDR2 from the germline V gene are SGHDN and FVKESK. This CDR3 is CASSLVVGLAGTNEQFF. The CDR3 coding sequence is TGTGCCAGCAGCCTTGTTGTTGGACTAGCGGGAACGAATGAGCAGTTCTTC. The whole variable domain, filled in from reference TRBV14 and TRBJ2-1, reads EAGVTQFPSHSVIEKGQTVTLRCDPISGHDNLYWYRRVMGKEIKFLLHFVKESKQDESGMPNNRFLAERTGGTYSTLKVQPAELEDSGVYFCASSLVVGLAGTNEQFFGPGTRLTVL.

This chain connects TRBV5-4 to TRBJ2-1; the D is unclear. Deletions cut 4 bases from V and 2 bases from J, with 16 bases between. CDR3 size: 16 residues. Per germline, CDR1 SGHNT and CDR2 YYREEE (reference sequence). In nucleotides, the CDR3 is TGTGCCAGCAGCAGCCCCGGAACAACAACCTACAATGAGCAGTTCTTC. It yields the protein CASSSPGTTTYNEQFF.

This clonotype was recorded many times. This sequence joins TRBV29-1 and TRBJ2-1; 8 bases agree with TRBD2. The CDR3 extends over 13 amino acids. CDR1 is SQVTM and CDR2 is ANQGSEA in the germline V gene. V lost 6 bases and J lost 8; bases outside the gene matches: 9. This CDR3 is CSVSGTRVYEQFF. CDR3 coding DNA: TGCAGCGTCTCCGGGACTAGGGTTTATGAGCAGTTCTTC.

This clonotype has at least ten counts. The V and J genes are TRBV12-3 or TRBV12-4 and TRBJ2-1, with 10 bases aligning to TRBD2. With 7 bases clipped from V and 7 bases from J, the junction kept 10 bases outside the gene matches. This CDR3 has 15 residues. The DNA for the CDR3 is TGTGCCAGCATCGACGTAGCGGGGGGCAGGAATGAGCAGTTCTTC. Translated: CASIDVAGGRNEQFF.

This clonotype occurred many times. The rearrangement links TRBV7-9 to TRBJ2-7; 9 positions match TRBD1. Looked up from germline, CDR1 is SEHNR and CDR2 is FQNEAQ (reference sequence). CDR3 size: 15 residues. The V segment lost 1 base and the J segment 7 bases; nucleotides outside the gene matches: 8. In nucleotides, the CDR3 is TGTGCCAGCAGCTTAGGAGGGGCAGGGACAGGGGAGCAGTACTTC. Translated: CASSLGGAGTGEQYF.

This clonotype was counted many times. The chain is built from TRBV19 and TRBJ1-5, with a weak D call TRBD1 (5 bases). Trimming stripped 3 bases from V and 4 bases from J, with 7 bases between. The CDR3 totals 13 residues. CDR1 and CDR2 (germline): LNHDA, SQIVND (reference sequence). Written as DNA, the CDR3 is TGTGCCAGTAGTATGGGGGTAAATCAGCCCCAGCATTTT. It translates to CASSMGVNQPQHF.

This clonotype has ten or more counts. The V gene is TRBV5-4, the J gene TRBJ2-3; 9 nucleotides match TRBD2. Germline CDR1 is SGHNT and CDR2 is YYREEE (reference sequence). V shed 0 bases and J 6 bases; nucleotides not matched to a gene: 11. CDR3 length: 17 residues. CDR3 protein: CASSLERAGGESDTQYF. The CDR3 region has the DNA TGTGCCAGCAGCTTGGAACGGGCGGGAGGGGAGAGCGATACGCAGTATTTT.

The sample holds one count of this clonotype. In this CDR3 the conserved last residue, phenylalanine or tryptophan, is missing, so a read error is likely. The CDR3 DNA reads TGTGCCTGGAGTTCCAGGTCAAATCAGCCCCAGCATATT. Translation gives CAWSSRSNQPQHI. The rearrangement links TRBV30 to TRBJ1-5; the D is unclear. Between the trimmed V and J ends, which lost 2 bases and 4 bases, there was a span of 9 bases. In germline, CDR1 is GTSNPN, CDR2 SVGIG (reference sequence). The CDR3 length is 13 residues.

This clonotype was seen only a few times. The rearrangement uses TRBV30 and TRBJ1-3; D is undetermined. CDR3 length: 17 amino acids. V was pared by 3 bases and J by 2 bases, with 20 bases between. Germline V gene lookup returns CDR1 GTSNPN and CDR2 SVGIG (reference sequence). CDR3 nucleotides: TGTGCCTGGAGCTTTAAGGGAGGAATTACCACTGGAAACACCATATATTTT. Protein sequence: CAWSFKGGITTGNTIYF.

The chain recombines TRBV7-2 with TRBJ2-3, with 9 bases lining up with TRBD2. This CDR3 is built from 17 residues. Germline assignment: CDR1 SGHTA and CDR2 FQGNSA. V lost 3 bases to trimming and J lost 6 bases; unmatched junction nucleotides: 13. CDR3 sequence (DNA): TGTGCCAGCAGCTTGGGGGCGCGCGGGGGGGCTATTGATACGCAGTATTTT. It encodes CASSLGARGGAIDTQYF. The full variable domain, its missing parts supplied by reference TRBV7-2 and TRBJ2-3, is GAGVSQSPSNKVTEKGKDVELRCDPISGHTALYWYRQSLGQGLEFLIYFQGNSAPDKSGLPSDRFSAERTGGSVSTLTIQRTQQEDSAVYLCASSLGARGGAIDTQYFGPGTRLTVL.

A few counts support this clonotype. This sequence joins TRBV7-9 and TRBJ1-5; no definite D call. Trimming pared 8 bases from V and 6 bases from J, leaving 8 bases between. CDR3 length equals 11 residues. Germline V CDR1 and CDR2: SEHNR, FQNEAQ (reference sequence). CDR3 residues: CASVVVQPQHF. CDR3 bases: TGTGCCAGCGTCGTAGTTCAGCCCCAGCATTTT.